Listed below are T cell receptor beta chains from one sample, sequenced in a study of T cells in tumors after PD-1 blockade. Clones were read by immunoSEQ multiplex PCR, and TCRdb kept only the in-frame ones, dropping some. The profile shows approximately 60,000 clones, about 80% of them singletons. The material was PBMCs, obtained before anti-PD-1 treatment. The receptors come from a human donor with basal cell carcinoma. Each CDR3 is given with its conserved first and last residue. Each record gives: V gene, J gene, clone size, D gene, CDR3 DNA, CDR3 protein. A D gene is named only where the DNA matches it firmly. Rows may omit the clone size; those that give it use once, few, many or a size class.

>TRBV19|TRBJ1-6|few|-
TGTGCCAGTAGTATCGGGACAACGTATAATTCACCCCTCCACTTT
CASSIGTTYNSPLHF
>TRBV15|TRBJ2-3|-|TRBD1
TGTGCCACCAGCAGAGATCTCGGACAGGCCACAGATACGCAGTATTTT
CATSRDLGQATDTQYF
>TRBV5-1|TRBJ2-3|once|-
TGCGCCAGCAGCTTTGGCGGGGCGAGCACAGATACGCAGTATTTT
CASSFGGASTDTQYF
>TRBV7-6|TRBJ2-3|-|TRBD2
TGTGCCAGCAGCTTAGCGGCCGGGGGGGGCACAGATACGCAGTATTTT
CASSLAAGGGTDTQYF
>TRBV4-1|TRBJ1-1|once|-
TGCGCCAGCAAACGGGGAGGGGGGAACACTGAAGCTTTCTTT
CASKRGGGNTEAFF
>TRBV9|TRBJ2-7|few|-
TGTGCCAGCAGCGTAGGGGGGAGCTCCTACGAGCAGTACTTC
CASSVGGSSYEQYF
>TRBV9|TRBJ2-2|-|TRBD1
TGTGCCAGCAGGACCACGGGACAGGACACCGGGGAGCTGTTTTTT
CASRTTGQDTGELFF
>TRBV19|TRBJ1-2|-|TRBD1
TGTGCCAGTAGTCCTCAGGGGGCGGCTAGGTTTCGGGCTAACTATGGCTACACCTTC
CASSPQGAARFRANYGYTF
>TRBV6-1|TRBJ1-1|-|-
TGTGCCAGCAGTGCACTCGAGGAGGTCTGGGGGAACACTGAAGCTTTCTTT
CASSALEEVWGNTEAFF
>TRBV5-1|TRBJ1-1|-|-
TGCGCCAGCAGCTTGTATGGTGTGCTTCTCGGGAGCGCGAACACTGAAGCTTTCTTT
CASSLYGVLLGSANTEAFF
>TRBV4-1|TRBJ2-3|-|TRBD2
TGCGCCAGCAGCCAAGTCGGGGCTAGCGGGAGTAGCACAGATACGCAGTATTTT
CASSQVGASGSSTDTQYF
>TRBV13|TRBJ1-1|-|TRBD1
TGTGCCAGCAGCATGACAGGGGGCAACCCGCTGGCTTTCTTT
CASSMTGGNPLAFF
>TRBV19|TRBJ1-2|-|-
TGTGCCAGTAGTATATTTGGAAGCTATGGCTACACCTTC
CASSIFGSYGYTF
>TRBV10-3|TRBJ2-7|-|-
TGTGCCACCCAGGGGATGCGGAGTTCCTACGAGCAGTACTTC
CATQGMRSSYEQYF
>TRBV6-5|TRBJ1-2|-|-
TGTGCCAGCATTCTTAGTCTCTATGGCTACACCTTC
CASILSLYGYTF
>TRBV5-4|TRBJ2-5|-|TRBD2
TGTGCCAGCAGCTCCAAGCGGGGTCAAGAGACCCAGTACTTC
CASSSKRGQETQYF
>TRBV7-9|TRBJ2-1|once|-
TGTGCCAGCAGCCCCACGGGCCAGCAGGGGGGCAATGAGCAGTTCTTC
CASSPTGQQGGNEQFF
>TRBV7-8|TRBJ2-3|-|-
TGTGCCAGCAGCTTAAGGGAAATTGCGACAGATACGCAGTATTTT
CASSLREIATDTQYF
>TRBV5-4|TRBJ2-7|-|-
TGTGCCAGCAACTCACAGGGGCGGGATTACGAGCAGTACTTC
CASNSQGRDYEQYF
>TRBV7-9|TRBJ1-2|-|TRBD1
TGTGCCAGCAGCAAGGAAGGGGGCGCTGGCTACACCTTC
CASSKEGGAGYTF
>TRBV6-5|TRBJ1-2|once|-
TGTGCCAGCAGTAGCGGACAGTCATATGGCTACACCTTC
CASSSGQSYGYTF
>TRBV3-1/TRBV3-2|TRBJ2-7|-|-
TGTGCCAGCAGCCAAGACGCCGGACTCCTCTACGAGCAGTACTTC
CASSQDAGLLYEQYF
>TRBV4-2|TRBJ2-2|-|TRBD1
TGTGCCAGCAGCCAAGAACAGACAGGGGGTATCACCGGGGAGCTGTTTTTT
CASSQEQTGGITGELFF
>TRBV5-5|TRBJ1-3|-|TRBD1
TGTGCCAGCAGCCAAGGGACAGTCTACTCTGGAAACACCATATATTTT
CASSQGTVYSGNTIYF
>TRBV2|TRBJ2-2|once|-
TGTGCCAGCAGTGAAGGGAGCAGACGCACCGGGGAGCTGTTTTTT
CASSEGSRRTGELFF
>TRBV27|TRBJ2-4|-|TRBD1
TGTGCCAGCAGTGTACAGGGGGCCAAAAACATTCAGTACTTC
CASSVQGAKNIQYF
>TRBV28|TRBJ1-6|-|TRBD1
TGTGCCAGCAGCCCTGACAGGGGCTCCTATAATTCACCCCTCCACTTT
CASSPDRGSYNSPLHF
>TRBV27|TRBJ1-4|-|-
TGTGCCAGCAGGAACCCTAATGAAAAACTGTTTTTT
CASRNPNEKLFF
>TRBV5-4|TRBJ2-2|once|-
TGTGCCAGCAGCTTGGAACACAGGCATTACACCGGGGAGCTGTTTTTT
CASSLEHRHYTGELFF
>TRBV7-9|TRBJ2-7|-|-
TGTGCCAGCAGCTTGTCCCCTACCTACGAGCAGTACTTC
CASSLSPTYEQYF
>TRBV5-4|TRBJ2-5|-|TRBD2
TGTGCCAGCAGCTTGGCCCCGGGGGGGCCCCAAGAGACCCAGTACTTC
CASSLAPGGPQETQYF
>TRBV18|TRBJ2-5|-|-
TGTGCCAGCTCCCTAAAGTCTTCTGGGACCCAGTACTTC
CASSLKSSGTQYF
>TRBV10-2|TRBJ2-5|once|-
TGCGCCAGCAGCCCTTTCGGGGGGCCCCAAGAGACCCAGTACTTC
CASSPFGGPQETQYF
>TRBV3-1/TRBV3-2|TRBJ2-1|once|TRBD2
TGTGCCAGCACCCCGGGGGGGTTTCAAAATGAGCAGTTCTTC
CASTPGGFQNEQFF
>TRBV5-1|TRBJ2-1|-|-
TGCGCCAGCAGGGAGGGGGGTATCCACAATGAGCAGTTCTTC
CASREGGIHNEQFF
>TRBV2|TRBJ2-3|few|TRBD2
TGTGCCAGCAATCCTAGCGGGGTCTCAGATACGCAGTATTTT
CASNPSGVSDTQYF
>TRBV20-1|TRBJ2-4|-|-
TGCAGTGCTAGTGGGTTAGCCAAAAACATTCAGTACTTC
CSASGLAKNIQYF
>TRBV4-2|TRBJ2-2|few|-
TGTGCCAGCAGCCTCAACAGGGGGGAGCTGTTTTTT
CASSLNRGELFF
>TRBV5-1|TRBJ1-2|-|TRBD1
TGCGCCAGCAGCCAACCGGGACAGGGGGTCAATGGCTACACCTTC
CASSQPGQGVNGYTF
>TRBV4-1|TRBJ1-2|-|-
TGCGCCAGCAGCCAAGATCCACGAGGGGCCCAATCCTATGGCTACACCTTC
CASSQDPRGAQSYGYTF
>TRBV9|TRBJ1-4|-|-
TGTGCCAGCAGCGCCGACCTTGGGACTAATGAAAAACTGTTTTTT
CASSADLGTNEKLFF
>TRBV2|TRBJ1-1|-|-
TGTGCCAGCAGTGAAGCGCTAGGGGGGATCACTGAAGCTTTCTTT
CASSEALGGITEAFF
>TRBV5-6|TRBJ2-7|-|TRBD1
TGTGCCAGCAGCGGATCCGGGACAGGGTTAAACGAGCAGTACTTC
CASSGSGTGLNEQYF
>TRBV18|TRBJ1-4|few|-
TGTGCCAGCTCACCGGGGGAAAAACTGTTTTTT
CASSPGEKLFF
>TRBV7-3|TRBJ1-1|-|-
TGTGCCAGCAGCCTGGGGCAGAACACTGAAGCTTTCTTT
CASSLGQNTEAFF
>TRBV27|TRBJ2-3|-|-
TGTGCCAGCAGTTTATCTTGGGGGGGCACAGATACGCAGTATTTT
CASSLSWGGTDTQYF
>TRBV27|TRBJ2-4|-|TRBD1
TGTGCCAGCAGTAAGACAGGGTTCAAAAACATTCAGTACTTC
CASSKTGFKNIQYF
>TRBV27|TRBJ2-5|-|TRBD2
TGTGCCAGCAGTTTAGGGACTAGCGGGGTTGAGACCCAGTACTTC
CASSLGTSGVETQYF
>TRBV19|TRBJ1-1|-|-
TGTGCCACTACAGACAGGAAAAGGAACACTGAAGCTTTCTTT
CATTDRKRNTEAFF
>TRBV5-1|TRBJ1-3|-|-
TGCGCCAGCAGTTCGGACCGAGACTCTGGAAACACCATATATTTT
CASSSDRDSGNTIYF
>TRBV6-5|TRBJ2-7|-|-
TGTGCCAGCAAACAAGCGGGCGACCCCTCTTACGAGCAGTACTTC
CASKQAGDPSYEQYF
>TRBV5-1|TRBJ1-1|-|TRBD1
TGCGCCAGCAGCCCCGAGGGCAGGACAGGAGACACTGAAGCTTTCTTT
CASSPEGRTGDTEAFF
>TRBV3-1/TRBV3-2|TRBJ1-5|-|-
TGTGCCAGCAGCCAAGGACACCTGAGTGCTCAGCCCCAGCATTTT
CASSQGHLSAQPQHF
>TRBV4-1|TRBJ1-4|few|-
TGCGCCAGCAGCCAACGGGACGGCAAACTGTTTTTT
CASSQRDGKLFF
>TRBV5-1|TRBJ1-6|once|-
TGCGCCAGCAGCTTGGAAGGGGCCGATTCACCCCTCCACTTT
CASSLEGADSPLHF
>TRBV5-1|TRBJ2-3|-|-
TGCGCCAGTAGAGTGGTGGCAACTAGCACAGATACGCAGTATTTT
CASRVVATSTDTQYF
>TRBV5-1|TRBJ2-5|-|-
TGCGCCAGCAGCTTGCTGACCCAAGAGACCCAGTACTTC
CASSLLTQETQYF
>TRBV12-3/TRBV12-4|TRBJ2-1|-|-
TGTGCCAGCAGTTTAGGGTCAGAGAATGAGCAGTTCTTC
CASSLGSENEQFF
>TRBV12-3/TRBV12-4|TRBJ2-7|once|TRBD2
TGTGCCAGCAGTAGCGGGGCTAGCGTCGAGCAGTACTTC
CASSSGASVEQYF
>TRBV19|TRBJ2-1|-|TRBD1
TGTGCCAGTAGTAGAACGGGACAGGGTTTTTCCTACAATGAGCAGTTCTTC
CASSRTGQGFSYNEQFF